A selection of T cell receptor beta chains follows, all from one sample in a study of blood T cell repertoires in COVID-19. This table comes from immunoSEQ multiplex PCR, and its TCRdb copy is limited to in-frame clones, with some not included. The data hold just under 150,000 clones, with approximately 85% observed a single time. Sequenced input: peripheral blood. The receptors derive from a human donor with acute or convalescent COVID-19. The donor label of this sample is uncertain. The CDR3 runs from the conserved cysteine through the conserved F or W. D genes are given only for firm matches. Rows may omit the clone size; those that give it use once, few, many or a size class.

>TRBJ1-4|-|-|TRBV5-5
CASSLGARQINEKLFF
TGTGCCAGCAGCTTGGGTGCCCGACAGATTAATGAAAAACTGTTTTTT
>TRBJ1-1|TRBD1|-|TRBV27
CASSLNRGLGTEAFF
TGTGCCAGCAGTCTGAACAGGGGGCTTGGCACTGAAGCTTTCTTT
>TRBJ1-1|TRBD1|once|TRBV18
CASSPTGLGGEAFF
TGTGCCAGCTCACCGACAGGGTTGGGTGGTGAAGCTTTCTTT
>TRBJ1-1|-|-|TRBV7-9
CASSLEGDTEAFF
TGTGCCAGCAGCTTAGAAGGGGACACTGAAGCTTTCTTT
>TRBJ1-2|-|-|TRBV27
CASAPRNRYGYTF
TGTGCCAGCGCCCCGAGGAATCGGTATGGCTACACCTTC
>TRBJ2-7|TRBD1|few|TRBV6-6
CASSQGQVSYEQYF
TGTGCCAGCAGCCAGGGACAGGTCTCCTACGAGCAGTACTTC
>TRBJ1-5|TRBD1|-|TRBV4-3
CASSLYRGGNQPQHF
TGCGCCAGCAGCCTCTACAGGGGGGGCAATCAGCCCCAGCATTTT
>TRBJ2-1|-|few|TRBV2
CASMEGTNEQFF
TGTGCCAGCATGGAGGGTACGAATGAGCAGTTCTTC
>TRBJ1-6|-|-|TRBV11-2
CASSLVGTPLHF
TGTGCCAGCAGCTTAGTCGGTACACCCCTCCACTTT
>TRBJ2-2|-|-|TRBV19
CASRVQGSGTGELFF
TGTGCCAGTAGAGTCCAGGGGTCGGGCACCGGGGAGCTGTTTTTT
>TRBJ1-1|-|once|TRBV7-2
CASSKRTGNTEAFF
TGTGCCAGCTCAAAACGAACAGGGAACACTGAAGCTTTCTTT
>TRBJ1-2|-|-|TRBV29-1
CSVEDLGPGGYTF
TGCAGCGTTGAAGATCTTGGCCCAGGGGGCTACACCTTC
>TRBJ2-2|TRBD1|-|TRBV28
CASRWGTGVETGELFF
TGTGCCAGCAGATGGGGGACAGGGGTTGAAACCGGGGAGCTGTTTTTT
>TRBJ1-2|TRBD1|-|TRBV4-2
CASSQGGQGGDYGYTF
TGTGCCAGCAGCCAAGGTGGACAGGGCGGGGACTATGGCTACACCTTC
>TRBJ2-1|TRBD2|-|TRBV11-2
CASSLELAGAWHNEQFF
TGTGCCAGCAGCTTAGAGCTAGCGGGAGCGTGGCACAATGAGCAGTTCTTC
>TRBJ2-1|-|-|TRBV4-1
CASSPPPGKNEQFF
TGCGCCAGCAGCCCCCCGCCGGGGAAGAATGAGCAGTTCTTC
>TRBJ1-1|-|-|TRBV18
CASSPRAVLNTEAFF
TGTGCCAGCTCACCACGTGCGGTACTGAACACTGAAGCTTTCTTT
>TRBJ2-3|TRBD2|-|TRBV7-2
CASSLRLAGGSDTQYF
TGTGCCAGCAGCCTTAGACTAGCGGGGGGCTCCGATACGCAGTATTTT
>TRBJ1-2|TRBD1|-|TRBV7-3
CASSSSSQGVAGYTF
TGTGCCAGCAGCTCCTCTTCTCAGGGGGTGGCTGGCTACACCTTC